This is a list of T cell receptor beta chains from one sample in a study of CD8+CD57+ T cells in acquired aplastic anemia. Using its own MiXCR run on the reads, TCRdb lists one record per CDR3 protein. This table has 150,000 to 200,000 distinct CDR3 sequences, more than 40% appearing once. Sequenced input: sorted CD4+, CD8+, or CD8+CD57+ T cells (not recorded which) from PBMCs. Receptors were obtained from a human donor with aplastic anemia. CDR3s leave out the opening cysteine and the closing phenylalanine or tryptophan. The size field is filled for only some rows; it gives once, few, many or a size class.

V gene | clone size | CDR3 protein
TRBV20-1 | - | SARDERGQY
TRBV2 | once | ASRTTRGSNTEAF
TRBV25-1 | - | ASSEYWGQGSEQY
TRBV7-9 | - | ASSSRNTEAF
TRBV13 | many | ASRRDGGNTIY
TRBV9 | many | ASSLDDSYEQY
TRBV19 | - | ASREGDWNQPQH
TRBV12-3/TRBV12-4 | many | ASRMTGTGEYEQY
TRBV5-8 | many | ASSEDRNYEQY
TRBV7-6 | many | ASSPSAAAGSGYT
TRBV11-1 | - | ASSTGQVNNEQF
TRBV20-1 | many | SASEGDHGYT
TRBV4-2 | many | ASSQGGGSYEQY
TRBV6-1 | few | ASSLPGTGEQETQY
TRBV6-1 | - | ASSQRGSKQGPD
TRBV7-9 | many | ASSPGRGGGYT
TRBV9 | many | ASSANLVGQSTDTQY
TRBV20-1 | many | SAKGLAGPSYNEQF
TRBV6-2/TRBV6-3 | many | ASSVGQDGYT
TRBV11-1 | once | ASSRALSLPADYGYT
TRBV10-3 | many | AIGRGGTPDGYT
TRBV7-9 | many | ASSVNNEQY